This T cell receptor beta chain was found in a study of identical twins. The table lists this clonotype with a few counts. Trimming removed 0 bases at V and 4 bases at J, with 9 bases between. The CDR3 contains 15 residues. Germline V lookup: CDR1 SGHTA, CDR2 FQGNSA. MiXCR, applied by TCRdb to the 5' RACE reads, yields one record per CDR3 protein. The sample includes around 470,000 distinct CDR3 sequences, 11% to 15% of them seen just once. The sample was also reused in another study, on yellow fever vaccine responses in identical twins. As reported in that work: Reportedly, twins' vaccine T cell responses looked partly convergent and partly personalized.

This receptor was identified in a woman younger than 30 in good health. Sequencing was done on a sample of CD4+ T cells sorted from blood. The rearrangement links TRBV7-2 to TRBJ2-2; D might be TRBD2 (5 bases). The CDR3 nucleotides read TGTGCCAGCAGCTTAGCGGGAAGCGGCACCGGGGAGCTGTTTTTT. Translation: CASSLAGSGTGELFF. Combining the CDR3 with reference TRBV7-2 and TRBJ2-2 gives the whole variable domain GAGVSQSPSNKVTEKGKDVELRCDPISGHTALYWYRQSLGQGLEFLIYFQGNSAPDKSGLPSDRFSAERTGGSVSTLTIQRTQQEDSAVYLCASSLAGSGTGELFFGEGSRLTVL.